The 6 T cell receptor beta chains below were found in one sample sequenced in a study of Ad26.COV2.S vaccination and SARS-CoV-2 variants. Using immunoSEQ multiplex PCR, the repertoire was profiled, and TCRdb retains in-frame clones only, with some absent. This sample yields nearly 95,000 clones, of which 82% are seen a single time; roughly 15% belongs to the top ten. The source material was peripheral blood, sampled after recovery from COVID-19. These TCRs come from a human donor who had recovered from COVID-19.

CDR3: CASSPGTSGRVPFF. CDR3 DNA sequence: TGTGCCAGCAGTCCAGGGACTAGCGGGAGAGTTCCGTTCTTC. V gene TRBV27 combines with J gene TRBJ2-1, with TRBD2 matching 14 bases. The CDR3 loop spans 14 amino acids. Germline trimming cut 5 bases from V and 15 bases from J; bases unmatched to any gene: 9. Germline CDR1 and CDR2: MNHEY and SMNVEV (reference sequence).

J is TRBJ2-1 and V is TRBV19; the match to TRBD2 covers 10 bases. The trim removed 3 bases at V and 7 bases at J, leaving 9 bases unmatched. The CDR3 is 16 amino acids. CDR1 and CDR2 (germline): LNHDA, SQIVND (reference sequence). The CDR3 loop is CASSIGKAGGDNEQFF. DNA for the CDR3: TGTGCCAGTAGTATTGGGAAAGCGGGAGGGGATAATGAGCAGTTCTTC.

The genes are TRBV2 and TRBJ1-1; D is ambiguous. The length of the CDR3 is 13 residues. Germline CDR1 and CDR2: SNHLY and FYNNEI. V was pared by 7 bases and J by 5 bases, with 14 bases between. CDR3 in amino acids: CASMPEVRTEAFF. CDR3 DNA sequence: TGTGCCAGCATGCCTGAGGTGAGGACTGAAGCTTTCTTT.

The CDR3 sequence: CASSIFASSTDTQYF. The DNA of the CDR3 is TGTGCCAGTAGTATCTTTGCGTCTAGCACAGATACGCAGTATTTT. This chain joins TRBV19 and TRBJ2-3; no firm D call. Trimming took 3 bases from V and 0 from J, leaving 10 bases between them. The CDR3 spans 15 residues. Germline V gene sequence: CDR1 LNHDA, CDR2 SQIVND (reference sequence).

This clone was observed a few times. The chain employs TRBV4-1 and TRBJ2-1; 10 nucleotides align to TRBD2. This CDR3 is 15 amino acids long. Germline V lookup: CDR1 MGHRA, CDR2 YSYEKL. Losses at the gene ends were 4 bases for V and 11 bases for J; bases not matched to a gene: 11. CDR3 residues: CASSPPLAGRNQQFF. CDR3 DNA: TGCGCCAGCAGCCCCCCACTAGCGGGAAGGAATCAGCAGTTCTTC.

The CDR3 sequence: CASSLRQGSTEAFF. CDR3 sequence (DNA): TGTGCCAGTAGTCTCAGACAGGGAAGCACTGAAGCTTTCTTT. The chain uses TRBV19 and TRBJ1-1; 7 positions agree with TRBD1. Losses at the gene ends were 5 bases for V and 4 bases for J; bases not matched to a gene: 7. The CDR3 runs to 14 residues. The germline V gene encodes CDR1 LNHDA and CDR2 SQIVND (reference sequence).